The sequence of this TCR beta chain was determined in a study of blood T cells in healthy people across ages. Using a J-beta primer mix together with a sample-barcoded 5' primer, a second PCR was run for roughly 6 to 12 cycles. MiXCR, applied by TCRdb to the 5' RACE reads, yields one record per CDR3 protein. The sample consists of 850,000 to 1,100,000 distinct CDR3 sequences, under 40% of them appearing once. This clonotype was seen more than once but under ten times. Sequenced: blood. The clonotype comes from a man aged 18 to 29 in good health.

The CDR3 DNA is TGTGCCAGCAGCCAAGAGGACAGGGGGTTAAATGAGCAGTACTTC. It yields the protein CASSQEDRGLNEQYF. The chain couples TRBV4-2 to TRBJ2-7; 10 positions agree with TRBD1. Germline CDR1 is LGHNA and CDR2 is YNFKEQ. The V and J ends lost 0 bases and 7 bases, in that order; junction bases with no gene match: 6. The CDR3 sequence is 15 residues long.